This record looks at one TCR beta chain sequence and its context. The antigen is not known. These data are taken from a study of cytomegalovirus exposure and HLA in healthy donors. Background on the study: Previous work identified roughly 120 million unique TCR beta sequences from about 200 million T cells.

Study-level points and caveats: With further analysis later on, most CMV-associated TCR beta chains appeared HLA-restricted. Among TCR beta chains, those listed as cytomegalovirus-associated numbered approximately 150. Among the sequence variants, a highly shared cluster was likely an artifact of sequencing.

The CDR3 consists of 16 residues. CDR1 and CDR2 (germline): SEHNR, FQNEAQ (reference sequence). The J segment lost 1 base and the V segment lost 6 bases, leaving 7 bases of the junction unmatched. The primer mix had 60 Vbeta and 13 Jbeta primers. The repertoire was sequenced with immunoSEQ multiplex PCR; TCRdb's copy has only in-frame clones and lacks some. The table has 150,000 to 200,000 clones, 80% to 85% seen once. This clonotype originated in a human donor in good health. The V call is TRBV7-9, the J call TRBJ1-3; TRBD1 aligns across 9 bases. What was sequenced was PBMCs. CDR3 amino acids: CASSSGTGYSGNTIYF. CDR3 in DNA: TGTGCCAGCAGTTCCGGGACAGGGTATTCTGGAAACACCATATATTTT.